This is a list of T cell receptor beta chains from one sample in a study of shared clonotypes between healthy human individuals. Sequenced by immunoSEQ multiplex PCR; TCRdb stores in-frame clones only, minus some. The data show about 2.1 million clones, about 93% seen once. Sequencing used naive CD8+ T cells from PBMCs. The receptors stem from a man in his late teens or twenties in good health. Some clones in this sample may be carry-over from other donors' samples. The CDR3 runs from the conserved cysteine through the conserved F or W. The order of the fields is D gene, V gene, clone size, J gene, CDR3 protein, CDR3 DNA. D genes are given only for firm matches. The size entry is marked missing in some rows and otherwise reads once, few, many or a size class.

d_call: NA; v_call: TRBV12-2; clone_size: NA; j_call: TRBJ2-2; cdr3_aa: CASRFPLRDGPNTGELFF; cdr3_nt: TGTGCAAGTCGCTTCCCCCTCCGGGACGGCCCGAACACCGGGGAGCTGTTTTTT
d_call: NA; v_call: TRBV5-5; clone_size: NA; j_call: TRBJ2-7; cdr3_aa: CASSRGLRADEQYF; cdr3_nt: TGTGCCAGCAGCCGGGGACTCCGTGCCGACGAGCAGTACTTC
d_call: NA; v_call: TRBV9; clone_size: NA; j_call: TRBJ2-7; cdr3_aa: CASSPWDLASEQYF; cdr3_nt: TGTGCCAGCAGCCCCTGGGACCTAGCGAGCGAGCAGTACTTC
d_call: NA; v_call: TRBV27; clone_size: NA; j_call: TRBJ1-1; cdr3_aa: CASSSTGLPTEAFF; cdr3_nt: TGTGCCAGCAGTAGCACAGGGTTGCCCACTGAAGCTTTCTTT
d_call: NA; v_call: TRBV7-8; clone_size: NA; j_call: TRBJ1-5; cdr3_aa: CASRTGNQPQHF; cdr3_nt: TGTGCCAGCAGAACGGGGAATCAGCCCCAGCATTTT
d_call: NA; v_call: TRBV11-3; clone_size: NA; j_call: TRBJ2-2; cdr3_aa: CASSLEGGYASGGELFF; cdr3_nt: TGTGCCAGCAGCTTAGAAGGCGGGTACGCCTCGGGCGGGGAGCTGTTTTTT
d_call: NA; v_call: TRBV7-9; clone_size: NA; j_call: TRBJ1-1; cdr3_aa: CASSLTVTEAFF; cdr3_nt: TGTGCCAGCAGCTTAACGGTCACTGAAGCTTTCTTT
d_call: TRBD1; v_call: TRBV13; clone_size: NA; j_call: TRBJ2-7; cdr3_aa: CASSPGQGEAAGEQYF; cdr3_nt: TGTGCCAGCAGCCCCGGACAGGGGGAGGCAGCGGGCGAGCAGTACTTC
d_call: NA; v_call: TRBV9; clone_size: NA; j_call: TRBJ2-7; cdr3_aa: CASSLGLQPSYEQYF; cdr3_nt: TGTGCCAGCAGCCTCGGACTGCAACCCTCCTACGAGCAGTACTTC
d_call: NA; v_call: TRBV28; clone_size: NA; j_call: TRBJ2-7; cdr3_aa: CASLDKSYEQYF; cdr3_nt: TGTGCCAGCTTGGACAAATCCTACGAGCAGTACTTC
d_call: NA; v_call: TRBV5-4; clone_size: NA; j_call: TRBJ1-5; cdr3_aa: CASSLTLGEPQHF; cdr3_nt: TGTGCCAGCAGTCTGACTCTCGGGGAGCCCCAGCATTTT
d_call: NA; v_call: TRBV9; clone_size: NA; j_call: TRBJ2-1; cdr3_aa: CASSVGKGSSYNEQFF; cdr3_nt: TGTGCCAGCAGCGTTGGTAAGGGAAGCTCCTACAATGAGCAGTTCTTC
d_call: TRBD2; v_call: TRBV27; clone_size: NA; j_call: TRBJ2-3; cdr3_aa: CASSFTSGTQYF; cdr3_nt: TGTGCCAGCAGTTTTACTAGCGGCACGCAGTATTTT
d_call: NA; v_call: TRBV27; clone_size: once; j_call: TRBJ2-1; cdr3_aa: CASKFVRQSSYNEQFF; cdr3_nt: TGTGCCAGCAAGTTCGTCCGGCAGAGCTCCTACAATGAGCAGTTCTTC
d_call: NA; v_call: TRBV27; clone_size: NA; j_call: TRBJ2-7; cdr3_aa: CASSPGPTNPYEQYF; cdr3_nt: TGTGCCAGCAGCCCGGGGCCCACAAATCCCTACGAGCAGTACTTC
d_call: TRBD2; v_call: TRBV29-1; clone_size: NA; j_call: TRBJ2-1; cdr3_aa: CSAIRAASGSRYEQFF; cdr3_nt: TGCAGCGCCATACGAGCCGCTAGCGGGAGTAGGTATGAGCAGTTCTTC
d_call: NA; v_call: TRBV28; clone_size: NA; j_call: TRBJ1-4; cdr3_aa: CASSLYVGRGKEKLFF; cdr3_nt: TGTGCCAGCAGTTTATATGTGGGGCGGGGGAAAGAAAAACTGTTTTTT
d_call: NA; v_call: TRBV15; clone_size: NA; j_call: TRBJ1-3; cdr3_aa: CATSRDKGSSGNTIYF; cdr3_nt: TGTGCCACCAGCAGAGATAAGGGAAGCTCTGGAAACACCATATATTTT
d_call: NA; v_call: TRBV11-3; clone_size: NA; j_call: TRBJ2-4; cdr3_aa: CASSLAADKNIQYF; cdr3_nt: TGTGCCAGCAGCTTAGCGGCGGACAAAAACATTCAGTACTTC
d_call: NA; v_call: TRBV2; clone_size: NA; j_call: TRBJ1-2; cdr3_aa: CASSGRNYGYTF; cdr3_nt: TGTGCCAGCAGTGGCAGAAACTATGGCTACACCTTC
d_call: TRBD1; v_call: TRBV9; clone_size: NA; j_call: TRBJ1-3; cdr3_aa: CASSVATRDLGQIGNTIYF; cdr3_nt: TGTGCCAGCAGCGTAGCTACTAGAGACTTGGGACAGATTGGAAACACCATATATTTT
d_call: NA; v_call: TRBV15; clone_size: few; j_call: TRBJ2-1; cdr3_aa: CATSRGMRTEQFF; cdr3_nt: TGTGCCACCAGCAGGGGGATGAGAACTGAGCAGTTCTTC
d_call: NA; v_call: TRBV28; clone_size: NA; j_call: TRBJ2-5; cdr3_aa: CASRQLGNMYQETQYF; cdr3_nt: TGTGCCAGCAGGCAACTCGGGAACATGTATCAAGAGACCCAGTACTTC
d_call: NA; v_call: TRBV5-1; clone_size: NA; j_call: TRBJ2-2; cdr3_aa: CASSSRTANTGELFF; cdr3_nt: TGCGCCAGCAGCTCACGGACAGCCAACACCGGGGAGCTGTTTTTT
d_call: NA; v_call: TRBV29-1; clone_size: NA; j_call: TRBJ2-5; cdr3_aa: CSVVTSGTTQYF; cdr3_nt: TGCAGCGTTGTAACCAGCGGGACAACCCAGTACTTC
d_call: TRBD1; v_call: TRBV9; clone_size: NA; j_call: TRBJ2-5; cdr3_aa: CASSVGAGGVETQYF; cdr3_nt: TGTGCCAGCAGCGTAGGAGCAGGGGGCGTTGAGACCCAGTACTTC
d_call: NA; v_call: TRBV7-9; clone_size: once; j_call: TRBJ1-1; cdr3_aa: CASSGGELMNTEAFF; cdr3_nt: TGTGCCAGCAGTGGAGGAGAACTCATGAACACTGAAGCTTTCTTT
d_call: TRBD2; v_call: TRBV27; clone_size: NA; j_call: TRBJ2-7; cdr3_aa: CASSDWTSGLPYEQYF; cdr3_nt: TGTGCCAGCAGTGATTGGACTAGCGGTCTCCCCTACGAGCAGTACTTC
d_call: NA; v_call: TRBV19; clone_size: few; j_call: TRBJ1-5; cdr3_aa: CASSDGGHQPQHF; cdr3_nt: TGTGCCAGTAGTGACGGGGGACATCAGCCCCAGCATTTT
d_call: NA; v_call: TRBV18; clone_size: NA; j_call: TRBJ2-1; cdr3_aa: CASSPPGPPEQFF; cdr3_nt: TGTGCCAGCTCACCACCGGGTCCCCCCGAGCAGTTCTTC
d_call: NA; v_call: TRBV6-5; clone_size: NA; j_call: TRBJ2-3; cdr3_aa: CASSYEGAWEADTQYF; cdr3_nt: TGTGCCAGCAGTTACGAAGGGGCTTGGGAGGCAGATACGCAGTATTTT
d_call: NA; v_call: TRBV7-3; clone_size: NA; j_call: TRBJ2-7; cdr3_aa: CASSLIAGIPHEQYF; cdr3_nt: TGTGCCAGCAGCTTAATTGCAGGGATCCCCCACGAGCAGTACTTC
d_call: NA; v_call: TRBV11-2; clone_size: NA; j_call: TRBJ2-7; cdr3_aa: CASSFQGYGYEQYF; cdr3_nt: TGTGCCAGCAGTTTTCAGGGGTATGGCTACGAGCAGTACTTC
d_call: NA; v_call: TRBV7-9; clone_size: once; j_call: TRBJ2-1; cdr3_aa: CASAGPGVYNEQFF; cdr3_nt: TGTGCCAGCGCCGGGCCGGGGGTCTACAATGAGCAGTTCTTC
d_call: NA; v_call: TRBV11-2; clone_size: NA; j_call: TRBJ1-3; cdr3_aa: CASSLFDRLNTIYF; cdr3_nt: TGTGCCAGCAGCTTATTTGACAGGTTAAACACCATATATTTT
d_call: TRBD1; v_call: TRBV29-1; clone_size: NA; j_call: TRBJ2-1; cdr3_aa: CSASTGVRDEQFF; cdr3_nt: TGCAGCGCTTCGACAGGGGTACGCGATGAGCAGTTCTTC
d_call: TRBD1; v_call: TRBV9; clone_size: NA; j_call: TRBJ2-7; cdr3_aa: CASSATGGSYEQYF; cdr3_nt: TGTGCCAGCAGCGCCACAGGGGGCTCCTACGAGCAGTACTTC
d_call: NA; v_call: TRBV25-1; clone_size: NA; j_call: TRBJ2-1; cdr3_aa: CASSDPPSYEQFF; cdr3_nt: TGTGCCAGCAGTGACCCCCCTAGCTATGAGCAGTTCTTC
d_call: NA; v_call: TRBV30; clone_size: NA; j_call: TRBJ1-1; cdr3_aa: CAWSRGEEAFF; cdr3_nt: TGTGCCTGGAGTCGAGGGGAAGAAGCTTTCTTT
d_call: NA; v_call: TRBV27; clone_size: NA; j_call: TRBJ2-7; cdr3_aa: CASLSRANTREQYF; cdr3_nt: TGTGCCAGCCTCAGCCGGGCTAACACTCGGGAGCAGTACTTC
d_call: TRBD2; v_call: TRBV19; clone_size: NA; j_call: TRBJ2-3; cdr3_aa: CASSMRTSGMDTQYF; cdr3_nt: TGTGCCAGTAGTATGCGGACTAGCGGGATGGATACGCAGTATTTT
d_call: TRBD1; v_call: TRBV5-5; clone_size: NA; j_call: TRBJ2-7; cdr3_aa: CASSYTGGALDEQYF; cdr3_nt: TGTGCCAGCAGCTATACAGGGGGCGCACTGGACGAGCAGTACTTC
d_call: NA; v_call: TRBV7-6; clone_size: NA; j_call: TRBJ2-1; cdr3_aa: CASSLAGGGNEQFF; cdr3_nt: TGTGCCAGCAGCTTAGCGGGAGGGGGCAATGAGCAGTTCTTC
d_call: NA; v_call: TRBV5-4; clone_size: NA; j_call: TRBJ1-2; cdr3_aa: CASSLEGDANYGYTF; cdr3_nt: TGTGCCAGCAGCTTGGAAGGAGATGCTAACTATGGCTACACCTTC
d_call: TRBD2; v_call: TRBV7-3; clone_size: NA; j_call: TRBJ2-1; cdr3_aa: CASSPGLAGTTYNEQFF; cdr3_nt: TGTGCCAGCAGCCCGGGACTAGCGGGAACAACCTACAATGAGCAGTTCTTC
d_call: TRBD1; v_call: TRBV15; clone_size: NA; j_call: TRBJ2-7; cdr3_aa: CATREGGNYEQYF; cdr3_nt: TGTGCCACCAGGGAAGGGGGCAACTACGAGCAGTACTTC